These 12 T cell receptor beta chains originate from one sample sequenced in a study of regulatory T cells. Amplification used 52 TRBV primers and 13 TRBJ primers. TCRdb keeps only in-frame clones here, not all; method: immunoSEQ multiplex PCR. The sample yields over 25,000 clones, about 93% seen once. Their antigens remain unidentified. Study observations and caveats: In CD3G-deficient patients, conventional CD4+ T cells were enriched for hydrophobic CDR3 residues at positions 6 and 7.

Sequencing was performed on conventional CD4+ T cells sorted from blood. These receptors all come from a child aged 2-9 years with CD3G deficiency.

The genes are TRBV5-1 and TRBJ2-3; the D is unclear. The CDR3 covers 12 residues. V was trimmed by 0 bases and J by 4 bases, leaving 3 bases between them. CDR1 is SGHRS and CDR2 is YFSETQ in the germline V gene. Written as DNA, the CDR3 is TGCGCCAGCAGCTTGGACGCAGATACGCAGTATTTT. Translated: CASSLDADTQYF.

The chain couples TRBV28 to TRBJ2-5; D might be TRBD1 (6 bases). CDR1 and CDR2 (germline): MDHEN, SYDVKM. This CDR3 has 15 residues. Trimming removed 6 bases from V and 8 bases from J, with 22 bases in between. CDR3 loop: CASSLGGQKYSTQYF. As DNA, the CDR3 is TGTGCCAGCAGCCTCGGTGGACAGAAGTATAGCACCCAGTACTTC.

The gene calls are TRBV5-1 and TRBJ2-2; TRBD2 agrees at 14 bases. Germline CDR1 SGHRS, CDR2 YFSETQ. The junction had 7 bases not matched to a gene; V was cut back by 0 bases and J by 6 bases. This CDR3 is built from 18 residues. This chain's CDR3 is CASSLGGLAGASPGELFF. In DNA, the CDR3 is TGCGCCAGCAGCTTGGGGGGACTAGCGGGAGCCTCACCCGGGGAGCTGTTTTTT.

The chain carries TRBV18 and TRBJ1-1; TRBD1 is a possible D gene (6 bases). The CDR3 consists of 14 residues. Germline V gene data show CDR1 as KGHSH and CDR2 as LQKENI. V gave up 2 bases and J gave up 6 bases, with 13 bases separating them. The CDR3 DNA follows: TGTGCCAGCTCACCAGGGGGGCCGAAACCTGAAGCTTTCTTT. It specifies CASSPGGPKPEAFF.

The chain joins TRBV11-2 to TRBJ2-7; D remains unclear. Germline V gives CDR1 SGHAT, CDR2 FQNNGV. The CDR3 consists of 14 residues. Trimming took off 3 bases at V and 3 bases at J, with 12 bases between the two ends. The CDR3 DNA is TGTGCCAGCAGCTTGGGATCTCGACGCTACGAGCAGTACTTC. This encodes CASSLGSRRYEQYF. Variable domain in full (rest from reference TRBV11-2 and TRBJ2-7): EAGVAQSPRYKIIEKRQSVAFWCNPISGHATLYWYQQILGQGPKLLIQFQNNGVVDDSQLPKDRFSAERLKGVDSTLKIQPAKLEDSAVYLCASSLGSRRYEQYFGPGTRLTVT.

V usage is TRBV6-1 and J usage is TRBJ1-1, with D maybe TRBD1 (5 bases). CDR3 length equals 14 residues. V was cut by 5 bases and J by 6 bases, with 16 bases left in between. CDR1 and CDR2 from the germline V gene are MNHNS and SASEGT. The CDR3 bases are TGTGCCAGCAGTTCCTTGGAGGGGAGGGCTGAAGCTTTCTTT. It codes for CASSSLEGRAEAFF.

The gene calls are TRBV5-1 and TRBJ2-5; tentatively, D is TRBD2 (6 bases). This CDR3 has 14 amino acids. V lost 2 bases to trimming and J lost 3 bases, with 11 bases between them. Germline V lookup: CDR1 SGHRS, CDR2 YFSETQ. CDR3 DNA sequence: TGCGCCAGCAGCTTTAGCGGAGGGGAAGAGACCCAGTACTTC. Translation: CASSFSGGEETQYF.

The CDR3 DNA sequence: TGTGCCAGCAGCCGACAGGGGGGTAATGAAAAACTGTTTTTT. Its protein is CASSRQGGNEKLFF. This chain connects TRBV6-6 to TRBJ1-4, with TRBD1 identical over 9 bases. The V gene end was trimmed by 6 bases and the J gene end by 4 bases; junction bases not matched to a gene: 3. The germline V gene has CDR1 MNHNY and CDR2 SVGAGI (reference sequence). The CDR3 has 14 amino acids.

This chain joins TRBV28 and TRBJ1-2, with D unresolved. Per germline, CDR1 MDHEN and CDR2 SYDVKM. This CDR3 is built from 14 residues. V was trimmed by 4 bases and J by 7 bases, leaving 16 bases between them. The DNA for the CDR3 is TGTGCCAGCAGTTCTCCCACGCCAGGAGGTGGCTACACCTTC. The encoded protein is CASSSPTPGGGYTF.

The genes are TRBV7-2 and TRBJ2-7; 10 nucleotides line up with TRBD2. The CDR3 has 13 residues. The germline V gene encodes CDR1 SGHTA and CDR2 FQGNSA. After removal of 0 bases from V and 13 bases from J, the junction contained 6 bases not matched to a gene. The CDR3 bases are TGTGCCAGCAGCTTAGCCCACGGGACTAGCGCCTACTTC. The encoded protein is CASSLAHGTSAYF.

The rearrangement links TRBV19 to TRBJ2-3; D is perhaps TRBD2 (6 bases). V lost 7 bases and J lost 0, with 14 bases in between. The germline V gene has CDR1 LNHDA and CDR2 SQIVND (reference sequence). CDR3 size: 15 residues. The CDR3, as DNA: TGTGCCAGTAAACGTAGGAGCGGGAGCACAGATACGCAGTATTTT. Amino acid sequence: CASKRRSGSTDTQYF.

This clone was observed a handful of times. This CDR3 is CASSEEVGQPQHF. The DNA of the CDR3 is TGTGCCAGCAGTGAAGAGGTGGGTCAGCCCCAGCATTTT. The chain employs TRBV6-1 and TRBJ1-5; D is unclear. The V gene lost 1 base and the J gene lost 6 bases, with 7 bases spanning the gap. Germline CDR1 is MNHNS and CDR2 is SASEGT. The CDR3 length is 13 residues.